The 11 T cell receptor beta chains in this list originate from one sample, sequenced in a study of cytomegalovirus exposure and HLA in healthy donors (dated by TCRdb to between 2016 and 2019). The library came from the immunoSEQ multiplex PCR assay. The multiplex PCR relied on a mix of 60 forward primers for TCR Vbeta segments and 13 reverse primers for TCR Jbeta segments. Here the immuneACCESS table is served through TCRdb, limited to in-frame sequences with V and J called. Missing clones are a known gap in these copies; in checked studies unresolved V genes cover under half, and the rest lacks a known reason. The sample includes approximately 160,000 clones, with roughly 79% observed a single time. The ten largest clones capture under 2% of the sample. The material sequenced was PBMCs. These receptors all stem from a man between 35 and 55 years old in good health and CMV-seronegative.

This clone was counted once. The chain has TRBV19 and TRBJ1-4, with 8 bases that match TRBD1. The CDR3 consists of 16 residues. Germline loops: CDR1 LNHDA, CDR2 SQIVND (reference sequence). Germline trimming cut 5 bases from V and 8 bases from J; bases unmatched to any gene: 13. CDR3 nucleotide sequence: TGTGCCAGTAGTTCGACACGGACAGGGAGAGTAGAAAAACTGTTTTTT. As protein: CASSSTRTGRVEKLFF. Full variable domain (remainder filled in from reference TRBV19 and TRBJ1-4): DGGITQSPKYLFRKEGQNVTLSCEQNLNHDAMYWYRQDPGQGLRLIYYSQIVNDFQKGDIAEGYSVSREKKESFPLTVTSAQKNPTAFYLCASSSTRTGRVEKLFFGSGTQLSVL.

The chain carries TRBV7-9 and TRBJ2-1; no firm D call. V was cut by 7 bases and J by 8 bases, with 12 bases left in between. The V gene's germline CDR1 is SEHNR and CDR2 FQNEAQ (reference sequence). This CDR3 is 12 amino acids long. The CDR3 DNA reads TGTGCCAGCACACTGACAACGGATGAGCAGTTCTTC. Amino acid sequence: CASTLTTDEQFF.

The chain links TRBV12-5 to TRBJ2-1; 7 bases fit TRBD2. The CDR3 has 12 residues. V was pared by 8 bases and J by 4 bases, with 2 bases of the junction left unmatched. The germline gives CDR1 LGHNT, CDR2 FRNRAP. CDR3 loop: CASSSGYNEQFF. Here the CDR3 DNA reads TGTGCTAGTTCTAGCGGATACAATGAGCAGTTCTTC.

In DNA, the CDR3 is TGTGCCAGCAGCCCGACAGGGGGAGGCTACAATGAGCAGTTCTTC. This gives the protein CASSPTGGGYNEQFF. The gene calls are TRBV7-3 and TRBJ2-1; 9 bases match TRBD1. The V gene's germline CDR1 is SGHTA and CDR2 FQGTGA. This CDR3 has 15 amino acids. Germline trimming cut 5 bases from V and 3 bases from J; bases unmatched to any gene: 5. Full variable domain (outside the CDR3, taken from reference TRBV7-3 and TRBJ2-1): GAGVSQTPSNKVTEKGKYVELRCDPISGHTALYWYRQSLGQGPEFLIYFQGTGAADDSGLPNDRFFAVRPEGSVSTLKIQRTERGDSAVYLCASSPTGGGYNEQFFGPGTRLTVL.

The gene calls are TRBV6-5 and TRBJ2-1; tentative D call: TRBD2 (6 bases). V lost 6 bases and J lost 8, with 20 bases in between. Germline assignment: CDR1 MNHEY and CDR2 SVGAGI. The CDR3 contains 15 residues. The CDR3 DNA is TGTGCCAGCAGACCCGGGACTGCCCCTTTGGATGAGCAGTTCTTC. Translated, it gives CASRPGTAPLDEQFF.

This clone was counted a few times. This CDR3 reads CASSLGEHSSGNTIYF. CDR3 nucleotide sequence: TGTGCCAGCAGCCTCGGGGAGCACAGCTCTGGAAACACCATATATTTT. The rearrangement joins TRBV9 to TRBJ1-3; no reliable D call. Germline CDR1 and CDR2: SGDLS and YYNGEE. V gave up 4 bases and J gave up 0 bases, with 14 bases separating them. This CDR3 region has 16 residues.

This chain connects TRBV2 to TRBJ2-2; D might be TRBD1 (5 bases). This CDR3 is 14 amino acids long. V was pared by 5 bases and J by 5 bases, with 12 bases between. The germline V gene has CDR1 SNHLY and CDR2 FYNNEI. CDR3 sequence reads: CASSRQSRTGELFF. In DNA form, the CDR3 reads TGTGCCAGCAGTCGACAGTCTAGAACCGGGGAGCTGTTTTTT.

This chain joins TRBV19 and TRBJ2-3, with a tentative D call TRBD1 (7 bases). The CDR3 loop spans 14 amino acids. V dropped 3 bases and J dropped 4 bases, with 11 bases sitting between them. Germline loops: CDR1 LNHDA, CDR2 SQIVND (reference sequence). As DNA, the CDR3 is TGTGCCAGTAGTATGGGCAGGGGGGCAGATACGCAGTATTTT. Protein: CASSMGRGADTQYF.

The chain joins TRBV7-9 to TRBJ2-5; D remains ambiguous. CDR3 length: 11 amino acids. Trimming left V 6 bases short and J 5 bases short, with 7 bases between. Germline values: CDR1 SEHNR, CDR2 FQNEAQ (reference sequence). The CDR3 loop is CASRRDETQYF. The CDR3 DNA sequence: TGTGCCAGCAGGCGAGATGAGACCCAGTACTTC.

The chain has TRBV15 and TRBJ2-5; 7 bases are shared with TRBD1. The V and J ends lost 2 bases and 0 bases, in that order; junction bases with no gene match: 15. Looked up from germline, CDR1 is LNHNV and CDR2 is YYDKDF (reference sequence). The CDR3 spans 19 residues. This chain's CDR3 is CATSRTKVKTGFNQETQYF. The CDR3 DNA is TGTGCCACCAGCAGAACCAAAGTGAAGACAGGGTTTAACCAAGAGACCCAGTACTTC.

This clone was seen repeatedly, ten times or more. This chain joins TRBV6-1 and TRBJ2-7; no firm D call. V dropped 6 bases and J dropped 7 bases, with 13 bases sitting between them. The CDR3 loop spans 12 amino acids. CDR1 and CDR2 from the germline V gene are MNHNS and SASEGT. The CDR3 loop is CASRNPPGEQYV. For the CDR3, the DNA is TGTGCCAGCAGGAACCCTCCCGGGGAGCAGTACGTC.